This T cell receptor beta chain was recovered during a study of blood T cell repertoires in COVID-19. About the research overall: T cells, B-cell-depleted T cells, or PBMCs provided the cDNA or gDNA that served as material.

Participants spanned ages about 18 to 90 years and resided in 24 US areas. Cohorts were determined from participant-reported clinical history. Authors' methods: Amplification of reference gene primers was used by the study to estimate nucleated cell counts. Using immunoSEQ multiplex PCR, the repertoire was profiled, and TCRdb retains in-frame clones only, with some absent. V, J and clone size reflect that table, while D and trimming were determined from the DNA. The table lists about 210,000 clones, approximately 86% of them singletons. V gave up 0 bases and J gave up 1 base, with 16 bases separating them. Germline CDR1 and CDR2: LGHNA and YNFKEQ. The length of the CDR3 is 17 residues.

This chain links TRBV4-2 with TRBJ2-7; no clear D. This clonotype was obtained from a man between 18 and 29 years old with acute COVID-19. Sequencing was carried out using PBMCs or T cells enriched from blood (not recorded which). CDR3 amino acids: CASSQDRSRSISYEQYF. DNA of the CDR3: TGTGCCAGCAGCCAAGATCGCTCCAGGTCTATTTCCTACGAGCAGTACTTC.